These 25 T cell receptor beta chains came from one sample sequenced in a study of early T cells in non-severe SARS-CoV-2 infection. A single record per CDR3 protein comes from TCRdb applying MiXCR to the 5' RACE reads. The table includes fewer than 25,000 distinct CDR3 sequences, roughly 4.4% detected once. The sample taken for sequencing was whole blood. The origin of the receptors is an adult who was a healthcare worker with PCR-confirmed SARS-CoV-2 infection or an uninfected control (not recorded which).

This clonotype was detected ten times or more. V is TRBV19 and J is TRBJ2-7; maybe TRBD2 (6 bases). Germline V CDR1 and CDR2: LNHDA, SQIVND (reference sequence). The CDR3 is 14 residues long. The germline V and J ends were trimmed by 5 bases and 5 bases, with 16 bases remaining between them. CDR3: CASSPGLGSDEQYF. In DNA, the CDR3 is TGTGCCAGTAGTCCGGGACTGGGGTCGGACGAGCAGTACTTC.

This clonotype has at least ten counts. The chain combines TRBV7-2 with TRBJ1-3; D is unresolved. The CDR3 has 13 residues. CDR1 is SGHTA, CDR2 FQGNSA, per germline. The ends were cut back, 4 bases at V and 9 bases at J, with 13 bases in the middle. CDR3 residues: CASSSLFYSTIYF. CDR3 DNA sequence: TGTGCCAGCAGCTCCCTCTTTTACAGCACCATATATTTT.

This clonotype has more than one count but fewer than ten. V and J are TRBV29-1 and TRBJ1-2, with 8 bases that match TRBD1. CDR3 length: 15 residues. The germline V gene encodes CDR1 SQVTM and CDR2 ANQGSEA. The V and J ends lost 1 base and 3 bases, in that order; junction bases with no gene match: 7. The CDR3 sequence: CSVEVRDRGYYGYTF. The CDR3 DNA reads TGCAGCGTTGAAGTTCGAGACAGGGGTTACTATGGCTACACCTTC.

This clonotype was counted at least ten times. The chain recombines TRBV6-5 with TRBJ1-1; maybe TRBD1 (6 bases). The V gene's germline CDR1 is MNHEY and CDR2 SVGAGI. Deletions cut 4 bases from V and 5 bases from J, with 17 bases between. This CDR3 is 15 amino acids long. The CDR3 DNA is TGTGCCAGCAGTTGGAGACAGGTCCGGAGGACTGAAGCTTTCTTT. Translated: CASSWRQVRRTEAFF.

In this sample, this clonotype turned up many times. The CDR3 DNA sequence: TGCGCCAGCAGCTACCAAGTGGGCGGAAACTATGGCTACACCTTC. It translates to CASSYQVGGNYGYTF. The J gene is TRBJ1-2, the V gene TRBV5-1; unclear D gene. Germline lookup yields CDR1 SGHRS and CDR2 YFSETQ. This CDR3 is built from 15 residues. Trimming removed 3 bases at V and 2 bases at J, with 14 bases between.

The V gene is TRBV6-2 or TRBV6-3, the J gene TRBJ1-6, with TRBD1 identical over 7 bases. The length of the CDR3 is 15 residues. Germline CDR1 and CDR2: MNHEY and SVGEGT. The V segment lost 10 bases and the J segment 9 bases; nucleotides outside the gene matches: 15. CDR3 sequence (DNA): TGTGCCATCAGCCGGGATGGACAGGAGAGTTCACCCCTCCACTTT. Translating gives CAISRDGQESSPLHF.

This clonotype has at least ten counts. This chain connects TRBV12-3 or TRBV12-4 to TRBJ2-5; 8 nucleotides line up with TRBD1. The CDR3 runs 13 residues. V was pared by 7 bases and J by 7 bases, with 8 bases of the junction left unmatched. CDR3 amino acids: CASTRGPAGTQYF. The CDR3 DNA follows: TGTGCCAGCACCAGGGGGCCCGCGGGGACCCAGTACTTC.

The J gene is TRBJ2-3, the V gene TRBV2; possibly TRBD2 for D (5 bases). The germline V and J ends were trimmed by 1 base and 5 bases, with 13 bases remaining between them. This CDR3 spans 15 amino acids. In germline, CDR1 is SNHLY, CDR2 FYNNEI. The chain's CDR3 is CASSEDLGSGDTQYF. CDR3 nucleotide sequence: TGTGCCAGCAGTGAAGATCTGGGCAGCGGAGATACGCAGTATTTT.

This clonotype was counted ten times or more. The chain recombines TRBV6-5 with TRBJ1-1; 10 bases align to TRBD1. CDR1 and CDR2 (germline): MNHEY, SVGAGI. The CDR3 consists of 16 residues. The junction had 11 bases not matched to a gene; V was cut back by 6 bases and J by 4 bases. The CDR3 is CASRPGQGIVSTEAFF. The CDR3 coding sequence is TGTGCCAGCAGGCCGGGACAGGGGATTGTAAGCACTGAAGCTTTCTTT.

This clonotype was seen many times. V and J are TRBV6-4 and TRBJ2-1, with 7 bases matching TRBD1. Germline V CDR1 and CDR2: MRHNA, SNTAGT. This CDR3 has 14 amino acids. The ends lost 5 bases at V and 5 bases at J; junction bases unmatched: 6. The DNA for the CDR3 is TGTGCCAGCAGTCGTCCGGGACAGAACAATGAGCAGTTCTTC. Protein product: CASSRPGQNNEQFF.

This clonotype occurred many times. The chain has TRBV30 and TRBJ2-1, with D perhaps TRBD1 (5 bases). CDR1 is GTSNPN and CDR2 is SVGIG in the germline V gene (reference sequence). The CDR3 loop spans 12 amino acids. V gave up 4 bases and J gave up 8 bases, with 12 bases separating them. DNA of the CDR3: TGTGCCTGGAATGTAGGGGCCTATGAGCAGTTCTTC. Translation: CAWNVGAYEQFF.

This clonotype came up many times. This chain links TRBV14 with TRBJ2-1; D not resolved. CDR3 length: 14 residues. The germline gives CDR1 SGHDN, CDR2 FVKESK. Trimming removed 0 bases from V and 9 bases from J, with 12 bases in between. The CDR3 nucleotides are TGTGCCAGCAGCCAAGATTCGGTTTCCGTTGAGCAGTTCTTC. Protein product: CASSQDSVSVEQFF.

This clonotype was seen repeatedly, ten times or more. DNA for the CDR3: TGTGCCAGCAGTCAGGGGACCGGGGAGCTGTTTTTT. This encodes CASSQGTGELFF. The V and J genes are TRBV12-3 or TRBV12-4 and TRBJ2-2, with D maybe TRBD1 (6 bases). Trimming pared 5 bases from V and 5 bases from J, leaving 6 bases between. The CDR3 has 12 residues.

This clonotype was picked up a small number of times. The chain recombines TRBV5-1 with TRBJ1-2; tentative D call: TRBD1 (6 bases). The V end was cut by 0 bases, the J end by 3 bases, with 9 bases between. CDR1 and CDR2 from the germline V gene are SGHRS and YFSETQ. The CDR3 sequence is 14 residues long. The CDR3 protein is CASSLEQGYYGYTF. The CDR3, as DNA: TGCGCCAGCAGCTTGGAACAGGGCTACTATGGCTACACCTTC.

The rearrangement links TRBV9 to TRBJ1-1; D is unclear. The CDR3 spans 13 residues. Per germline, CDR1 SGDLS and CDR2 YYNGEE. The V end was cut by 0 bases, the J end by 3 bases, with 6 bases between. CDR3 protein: CASSVATDTEAFF. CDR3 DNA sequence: TGTGCCAGCAGCGTAGCAACAGACACTGAAGCTTTCTTT.

The CDR3 DNA reads as TGTGCCAGCAGCCAGACAGGCAACTCCTACGAGCAGTACTTC. This codes for CASSQTGNSYEQYF. The chain carries TRBV6-5 and TRBJ2-7; a possible D gene is TRBD1 (6 bases). The germline CDR1 and CDR2 sequences are MNHEY and SVGAGI. The V gene lost 6 bases and the J gene lost 0 bases, with 12 bases spanning the gap. CDR3 length: 14 residues.

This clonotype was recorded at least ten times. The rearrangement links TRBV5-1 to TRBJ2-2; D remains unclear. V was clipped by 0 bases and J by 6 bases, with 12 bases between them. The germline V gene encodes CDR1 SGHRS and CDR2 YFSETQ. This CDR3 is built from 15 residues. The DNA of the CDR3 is TGCGCCAGCAGCTTGGTCGTTGGGGAAGCCGGGGAGCTGTTTTTT. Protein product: CASSLVVGEAGELFF.

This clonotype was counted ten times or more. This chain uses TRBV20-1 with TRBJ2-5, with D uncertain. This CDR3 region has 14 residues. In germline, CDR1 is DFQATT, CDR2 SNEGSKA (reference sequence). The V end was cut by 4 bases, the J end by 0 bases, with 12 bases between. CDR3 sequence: CSATGHYYQETQYF. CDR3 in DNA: TGCAGTGCTACCGGGCACTACTACCAAGAGACCCAGTACTTC.

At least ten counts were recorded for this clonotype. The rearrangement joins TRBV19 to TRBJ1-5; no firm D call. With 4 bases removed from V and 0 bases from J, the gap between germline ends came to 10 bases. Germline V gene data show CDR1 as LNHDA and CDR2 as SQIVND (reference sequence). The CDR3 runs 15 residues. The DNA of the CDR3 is TGTGCCAGTAGTAAAGACGGATATAGCAATCAGCCCCAGCATTTT. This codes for CASSKDGYSNQPQHF.

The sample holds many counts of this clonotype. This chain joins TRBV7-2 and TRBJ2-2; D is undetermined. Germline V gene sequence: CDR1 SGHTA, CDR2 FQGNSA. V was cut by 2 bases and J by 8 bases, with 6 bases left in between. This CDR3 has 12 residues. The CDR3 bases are TGTGCCAGCAGCTTACGGCTTGGGGAGCTGTTTTTT. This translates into CASSLRLGELFF.

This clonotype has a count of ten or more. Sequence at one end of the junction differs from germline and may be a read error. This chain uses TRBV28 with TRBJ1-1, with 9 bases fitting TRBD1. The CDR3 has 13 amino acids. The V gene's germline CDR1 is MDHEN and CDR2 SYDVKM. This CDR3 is CASRLQGASVLLF. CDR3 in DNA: TGTGCCAGCAGACTACAGGGGGCGAGTGTGTTGCTCTTT.

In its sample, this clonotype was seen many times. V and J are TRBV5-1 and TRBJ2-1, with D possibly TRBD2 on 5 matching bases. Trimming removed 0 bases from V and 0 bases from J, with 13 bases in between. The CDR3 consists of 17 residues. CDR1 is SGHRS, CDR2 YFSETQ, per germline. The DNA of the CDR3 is TGCGCCAGCAGCTTGGGGGGTAGCGTTAGCTCCTACAATGAGCAGTTCTTC. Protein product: CASSLGGSVSSYNEQFF.

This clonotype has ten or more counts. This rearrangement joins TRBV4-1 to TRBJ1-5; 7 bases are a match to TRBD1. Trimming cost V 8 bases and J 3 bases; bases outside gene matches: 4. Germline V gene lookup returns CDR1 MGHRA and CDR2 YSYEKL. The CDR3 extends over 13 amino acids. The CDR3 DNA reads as TGCGCCAGCGATACAGGGGACAATCAGCCCCAGCATTTT. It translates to CASDTGDNQPQHF.

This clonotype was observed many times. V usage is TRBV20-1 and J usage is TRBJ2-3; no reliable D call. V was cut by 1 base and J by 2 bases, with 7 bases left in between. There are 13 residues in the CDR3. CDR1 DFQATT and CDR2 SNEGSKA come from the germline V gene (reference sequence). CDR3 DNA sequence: TGCAGTGCTAGAGCGGGCGTCACAGATACGCAGTATTTT. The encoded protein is CSARAGVTDTQYF.

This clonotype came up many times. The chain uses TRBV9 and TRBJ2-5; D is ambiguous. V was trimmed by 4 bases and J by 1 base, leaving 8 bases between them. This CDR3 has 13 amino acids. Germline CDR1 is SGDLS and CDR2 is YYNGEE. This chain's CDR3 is CASSPPIQETQYF. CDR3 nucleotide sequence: TGTGCCAGCAGCCCCCCCATCCAAGAGACCCAGTACTTC.